This is a list of T cell receptor beta chains from one sample in a study of human T cells and chemical hapten exposure. In TCRdb, the RACE reads were re-called with MiXCR into one record per CDR3 protein. The sample consists of 340,000 or so distinct CDR3 sequences, around 7% of them appearing once. The sequencing here drew on whole blood, taken in connection with sensitization to the hapten diphenylcyclopropenone (DPC). The receptors derive from a woman between 18 and 29 years old with alopecia areata. Some clones in this sample may be carry-over from other donors' samples. CDR3s include the opening cysteine and the closing phenylalanine or tryptophan. The D gene is left open where the match is weak. For some rows the clone size is stated as once, few or many, or as a class when expanded; others skip it.

d_gene	abundance	v_gene	j_gene	CDR3nt	CDR3aa
NA	many	TRBV6-5	TRBJ2-5	TGTGCCAGCATTCAGGAGGGAGTCGGGACCCAGTACTTC	CASIQEGVGTQYF
NA	NA	TRBV12-5	TRBJ2-1	TGTGCTAGTGGTTTCCTAAACAATGAGCAGTTCTTC	CASGFLNNEQFF
NA	NA	TRBV6-2/TRBV6-3	TRBJ1-5	TGTGCCAGCTGGGGTAGCAATCAGCCCCAGCATTTT	CASWGSNQPQHF
TRBD1	NA	TRBV5-5	TRBJ1-1	TGTGCCAGCAGCCAGCCGGGACAGGGAAGGTTAGCTTTCTTT	CASSQPGQGRLAFF
NA	NA	TRBV6-2/TRBV6-3	TRBJ2-1	TGTGCCAGCAGCCATGACTACCACAGCTCCTACAATGAGCAGTTCTTC	CASSHDYHSSYNEQFF
NA	once	TRBV5-1	TRBJ2-2	TGCGCCAGCAGCGGAAGTTTGAACACCGGGGAGCTGTTTTTT	CASSGSLNTGELFF
NA	NA	TRBV4-3	TRBJ1-1	TGCGCCAGCAGCCAAGAGGCAGTTGGGGTTGACACTGAAGCTTTCTTT	CASSQEAVGVDTEAFF
NA	many	TRBV7-2	TRBJ1-1	TGTGCCAGCAGCCCGCAGGGGAGGAAAGAAGCTTTCTTT	CASSPQGRKEAFF
TRBD1	many	TRBV6-2/TRBV6-3	TRBJ2-2	TGTGCCAGCAGAGCATCGCAGGGGGTCCTCAACACCGGGGAGCTGTTTTTT	CASRASQGVLNTGELFF
NA	NA	TRBV20-1	TRBJ1-2	TGCAGTGCTGGGTTCTCCGGGGGACCTAATTTTTTGATTGGCTACACCTTC	CSAGFSGGPNFLIGYTF
TRBD2	many	TRBV4-1	TRBJ2-3	TGCGCCAGCAGCCAAGGGCGGGGGAGGCAGGGCGTCACAGATACGCAGTATTTT	CASSQGRGRQGVTDTQYF
NA	many	TRBV10-3	TRBJ1-4	TGTGCCATCAGCGACATGTCGGCAACTAATGAAAAACTGTTTTTT	CAISDMSATNEKLFF
NA	many	TRBV12-3/TRBV12-4	TRBJ1-1	TGTGCCAGCACCTCCGGGCCCACTGAAGCTTTCTTT	CASTSGPTEAFF
NA	few	TRBV5-1	TRBJ2-3	TGCGCCAGCGATTATGGGGAGTCCACAGATACGCAGTATTTT	CASDYGESTDTQYF
TRBD2	many	TRBV9	TRBJ2-3	TGTGCCAGCAGCGCAGAGCGGGGGGGCCCCGATACGCAGTATTTT	CASSAERGGPDTQYF
NA	few	TRBV11-1	TRBJ1-6	TGTGCCAGCAGCCCTCGGACTCCAGCAGGATCACCCCTCCACTTT	CASSPRTPAGSPLHF
TRBD1	few	TRBV11-1	TRBJ1-1	TGTGCCAGCAGCTTAGTCGGGACAGGATCGATGAACACTGAAGCTTTCTTT	CASSLVGTGSMNTEAFF
NA	many	TRBV7-2	TRBJ2-1	TGTGCCAGCAGCTTAATCGCAGGCAGGCAGTTCTTC	CASSLIAGRQFF
TRBD1	few	TRBV6-2/TRBV6-3	TRBJ2-3	TGTGCCAGCGGTGAGGGGGCCTCCACAGATACGCAGTATTTT	CASGEGASTDTQYF
TRBD1	few	TRBV4-2	TRBJ2-7	TGTGCCAGCAGCCAAGATCCGGACAGGACTGACGAGCAGTACTTC	CASSQDPDRTDEQYF
TRBD2	NA	TRBV10-3	TRBJ2-1	TGTGCCATCAGTGAGGTTGGAGCGGGGGGGCCGTGGGAGCAGTTCTTC	CAISEVGAGGPWEQFF
NA	NA	TRBV6-2/TRBV6-3	TRBJ2-7	TGTGCCAGCAGCCAATACCTGGGGGAGCAGTACTTC	CASSQYLGEQYF
TRBD2	NA	TRBV7-2	TRBJ2-5	TGTGCCAGCAGCTCCCGACTAGCGGGGGGGGTGGAGACCCAGTACTTC	CASSSRLAGGVETQYF
TRBD2	many	TRBV6-5	TRBJ2-3	TGTGCCAGCAGTTACACCGGGACTAGCGGAGCAGATACGCAGTATTTT	CASSYTGTSGADTQYF
NA	few	TRBV2	TRBJ2-7	TGTGCCAGCAGTGAAGCGCTCCAGAATTCCTACGAGCAGTACTTC	CASSEALQNSYEQYF
TRBD2	many	TRBV28	TRBJ2-7	TGTGCCAGCAGTCCACTACCCCGGACTAGCGGGGCGCCTTACGAGCAGTACTTC	CASSPLPRTSGAPYEQYF
NA	many	TRBV6-5	TRBJ2-7	TGTGCCAGCAGTTACCCGTTGGACTATAACGAGCAGTACTTC	CASSYPLDYNEQYF
NA	few	TRBV4-3	TRBJ1-2	TGCGCCAGCAGCCAAGACTGGGGCTATGGCTACACCTTC	CASSQDWGYGYTF
TRBD2	few	TRBV5-5	TRBJ2-3	TGTGCCAGCAGCCCAGCGGGGGGAGGCACAGATACGCAGTATTTT	CASSPAGGGTDTQYF
NA	NA	TRBV7-2	TRBJ2-3	TGTGCCAGCAGCTCCCTAAGGGCGCAGTATTTT	CASSSLRAQYF
TRBD2	few	TRBV20-1	TRBJ2-7	TGCAGTGCCCACATAGCGGGGGGCCCATACGAGCAGTACTTC	CSAHIAGGPYEQYF
NA	many	TRBV5-6	TRBJ1-2	TGTGCCAGCAGCTTGAATCAGGGTCAGAACTATGGCTACACCTTC	CASSLNQGQNYGYTF
TRBD2	NA	TRBV6-2/TRBV6-3	TRBJ2-2	TGTGCCAGCAGTACCCGGGGGGTTCACACCGGGGAGCTGTTTTTT	CASSTRGVHTGELFF
TRBD2	NA	TRBV6-2/TRBV6-3	TRBJ2-6	TGTGCCAGCAGTCGACTAGCTTTTGGGGCCAACGTCCTGACTTTC	CASSRLAFGANVLTF
NA	few	TRBV5-1	TRBJ2-7	TGCGCCAGCAGCTCCCAGGTAGCCTACGAGCAGTACTTC	CASSSQVAYEQYF
NA	many	TRBV5-1	TRBJ2-5	TGCGCCAGCAGCTTGGGATCGACCCACGAGACCCAGTACTTC	CASSLGSTHETQYF
TRBD1	many	TRBV6-5	TRBJ2-6	TGTGCCAGCAGTACCGGGACAGGATCCAACGTCCTGACTTTC	CASSTGTGSNVLTF
NA	few	TRBV7-6	TRBJ2-7	TGTGCCAGCAGCTTAGCGCCCGGAGCTTACTACGAGCAGTACTTC	CASSLAPGAYYEQYF
NA	NA	TRBV5-6	TRBJ1-2	TGTGCCAGCAGCTTGTTAGTGGGGATTGGTGGCTACACCTTC	CASSLLVGIGGYTF
NA	NA	TRBV5-1	TRBJ2-5	TGCGCCAGCAGCTTGGAAATAGCGGCGGAAGAGACCCAGTACTTC	CASSLEIAAEETQYF
TRBD1	many	TRBV11-1	TRBJ2-7	TGTGCCAGCAGCTACCGGACAGGGATTTACGAGCAGTACTTC	CASSYRTGIYEQYF
NA	few	TRBV29-1	TRBJ2-1	TGCAGCGCCCTAGCGTGGATAAGAAACAATGAGCAGTTCTTC	CSALAWIRNNEQFF
TRBD2	NA	TRBV7-2	TRBJ2-3	TGTGCCAGCAGCTGGGCTATAGCGGGCCCCTCCGATACGCAGTATTTT	CASSWAIAGPSDTQYF
NA	few	TRBV5-1	TRBJ1-2	TGCGCCAGCAGCTTGGATCCAGGGTCGGATGGCTACACCTTC	CASSLDPGSDGYTF
NA	NA	TRBV6-5	TRBJ1-3	TGTGTCAGCAGTTACTCGGGGAGACCTAACTCTGGAAACACCATATATTTT	CVSSYSGRPNSGNTIYF
NA	NA	TRBV21-1	TRBJ2-6	TGTGCCACCCCTGGGGTTGGGGTATTGGACAGGGCCGACCAGAGCCCTGGGGCCAACGTCCTGACTTTC	CATPGVGVLDRADQSPGANVLTF
TRBD1	few	TRBV10-3	TRBJ2-7	TGTGCCATCAGTGCGGGGGACAGGGCAAGACCCTACGAGCAGTACTTC	CAISAGDRARPYEQYF
NA	few	TRBV3-1	TRBJ2-3	TGTGCCAGCAGCCAATTACTAACTAGCACAGATACGCAGTATTTT	CASSQLLTSTDTQYF
NA	many	TRBV3-1	TRBJ1-6	TGTGCCAGCAGCCAAGGGGCGCATTCACCCCTCCACTTT	CASSQGAHSPLHF
NA	many	TRBV5-1	TRBJ1-6	TGCGCCAGCAGCCCCGGGCCTCCTTCACCCCTCCACTTT	CASSPGPPSPLHF
NA	many	TRBV29-1	TRBJ2-1	TGCAGCGTCAGGGAATACAATGAGCAGTTCTTC	CSVREYNEQFF
NA	many	TRBV5-1	TRBJ1-1	TGCGCCAGCAGCTTGTCGACAGGCCGGGTGAGAACTGAAGCTTTCTTT	CASSLSTGRVRTEAFF
NA	many	TRBV2	TRBJ2-7	TGTGCCAGCAGTGAAGTGGGGGGGCGCGGGCAGTACTTC	CASSEVGGRGQYF
NA	few	TRBV12-3/TRBV12-4	TRBJ1-6	TGTGCCAGCTGCTCTTATAATTCACCCCTCCACTTT	CASCSYNSPLHF
NA	NA	TRBV15	TRBJ1-6	TGTGCCACCAGCAGAGATCCCGCCCCACCCCTCCACTTT	CATSRDPAPPLHF